Shown below are 7 T cell receptor beta chains from a single sample sequenced in a study of blood T cell repertoires in COVID-19. The table came from immunoSEQ multiplex PCR; TCRdb's copy has only in-frame clones and leaves some out. The repertoire holds approximately 70,000 clones, with about 80% as singletons. The sample comprised peripheral blood. These receptors all stem from a woman between 55 and 75 years old with acute or convalescent COVID-19.

This clone was recorded a few times. V usage is TRBV3-1 (or the pseudogene TRBV3-2) and J usage is TRBJ2-2; no clear D. Trimming cost V 2 bases and J 1 base, with 5 bases left between them. This CDR3 region has 14 residues. Germline-derived CDR1 and CDR2 are LGHDT and YNNKEL (reference sequence). CDR3 sequence: CASSQRQNTGELFF. The CDR3 region has the DNA TGTGCCAGCAGCCAAAGACAGAACACCGGGGAGCTGTTTTTT.

This chain connects TRBV10-3 to TRBJ2-5, with 8 nucleotides matching TRBD2. J lost 3 bases, V lost 4 bases, and 4 bases had no gene match. The germline V gene encodes CDR1 ENHRY and CDR2 SYGVKD. The CDR3 runs to 14 residues. The CDR3 DNA is TGTGCCATCAGTGCCGCCGGGGGGGAAGAGACCCAGTACTTC. Translating gives CAISAAGGEETQYF.

The chain is built from TRBV18 and TRBJ1-4, with no clear D. The CDR3 runs 12 residues. V was pared by 3 bases and J by 5 bases, with 4 bases between. CDR1 is KGHSH and CDR2 is LQKENI in the germline V gene. The CDR3 protein is CASSPENEKLFF. The CDR3 nucleotides read TGTGCCAGCTCACCGGAGAATGAAAAACTGTTTTTT.

The chain carries TRBV7-8 and TRBJ2-7; tentative D call: TRBD2 (7 bases). CDR1 is SGHVS and CDR2 is FQNEAQ in the germline V gene. This CDR3 has 15 amino acids. The ends were cut back, 4 bases at V and 2 bases at J, with 15 bases in the middle. CDR3 sequence reads: CASSSKGGPPYEQYF. The CDR3 DNA follows: TGTGCCAGCAGCTCCAAGGGGGGGCCCCCCTACGAGCAGTACTTC.

The V call is TRBV9, the J call TRBJ2-3; D is undetermined. Germline V gene lookup returns CDR1 SGDLS and CDR2 YYNGEE. Between the trimmed V and J ends, which lost 2 bases and 2 bases, there was a span of 9 bases. This CDR3 is built from 14 residues. The CDR3 DNA sequence: TGTGCCAGCAGCGTGGCCACATACACAGATACGCAGTATTTT. Translating it yields CASSVATYTDTQYF. Full variable domain (rest looked up from reference TRBV9 and TRBJ2-3): DSGVTQTPKHLITATGQRVTLRCSPRSGDLSVYWYQQSLDQGLQFLIQYYNGEERAKGNILERFSAQQFPDLHSELNLSSLELGDSALYFCASSVATYTDTQYFGPGTRLTVL.

V and J are TRBV24-1 and TRBJ2-1, with 8 bases lining up with TRBD2. The germline CDR1 and CDR2 sequences are KGHDR and SFDVKD. V lost 0 bases, J lost 8 bases, and 5 bases stayed unmatched. The CDR3 runs 15 residues. CDR3 loop: CATSDLTRGGHEQFF. The CDR3 nucleotides read TGTGCCACCAGTGATTTGACCCGGGGGGGCCATGAGCAGTTCTTC.

In regard to this clone: Being one base from a much bigger clone, this may be a read error. The sample carries other DNA sequences with the same CDR3. The rearrangement uses TRBV11-3 and TRBJ1-1; D unclear. Germline assignment: CDR1 SGHNT and CDR2 YENEEA. The length of the CDR3 is 13 residues. Trimming stripped 6 bases from V and 1 base from J, with 9 bases between. Written as DNA, the CDR3 is TGTGCCAGCAGTCCGACGGGGAACACTGAAGCTTTCTTT. Translated: CASSPTGNTEAFF.